These 22 T cell receptor beta chains were all obtained from the same sample, sequenced in a study of technical replicates of blood from several donors. The data were produced by immunoSEQ multiplex PCR, yet TCRdb's version contains in-frame clones alone and is incomplete. The profile covers about 94,000 clones, with 90% to 97% appearing a single time and around 0.4% taken by the ten largest. Material for sequencing was T cells isolated from PBMCs. The receptor set was obtained from a human donor in good health.

The chain has TRBV28 and TRBJ1-2, with 7 bases fitting TRBD1. Germline V gene sequence: CDR1 MDHEN, CDR2 SYDVKM. The length of the CDR3 is 15 residues. J gave up 3 bases and V 3 bases, and 7 bases lay outside the gene matches. In DNA form, the CDR3 reads TGTGCCAGCAGTTTGGACGGGAGGGGGCACTATGGCTACACCTTC. This translates into CASSLDGRGHYGYTF.

The chain has TRBV11-3 and TRBJ2-2, with TRBD2 matching over 7 bases. Unmatched junction bases numbered 8, after V lost 2 bases and J lost 5 bases. The CDR3 totals 16 residues. The germline CDR1 and CDR2 sequences are SGHNT and YENEEA. The DNA of the CDR3 is TGTGCCAGCAGCTTAAGGGGCGGGAGTATAACCGGGGAGCTGTTTTTT. Amino acid sequence: CASSLRGGSITGELFF. Drawing the rest from reference TRBV11-3 and TRBJ2-2, the complete variable domain is EAGVVQSPRYKIIEKKQPVAFWCNPISGHNTLYWYLQNLGQGPELLIRYENEEAVDDSQLPKDRFSAERLKGVDSTLKIQPAELGDSAVYLCASSLRGGSITGELFFGEGSRLTVL.

The rearrangement uses TRBV28 and TRBJ1-4; D is unresolved. CDR3 length: 13 residues. Trimming removed 8 bases from V and 7 bases from J, with 14 bases in between. Looked up from germline, CDR1 is MDHEN and CDR2 is SYDVKM. In DNA, the CDR3 is TGTGCCAGCGGAGTCAGGACTCTTGAAAAACTGTTTTTT. Its translation is CASGVRTLEKLFF.

V usage is TRBV5-6 and J usage is TRBJ2-2; maybe TRBD1 (5 bases). The V gene's germline CDR1 is SGHDT and CDR2 YYEEEE. The CDR3 sequence is 16 residues long. Trimming took 2 bases from V and 5 from J, leaving 16 bases between them. The DNA for the CDR3 is TGTGCCAGCAGCTTATCCAGGGTGGTTGGGACCGGGGAGCTGTTTTTT. Amino acids: CASSLSRVVGTGELFF.

This chain uses TRBV4-1 with TRBJ2-1; 7 positions agree with TRBD1. This CDR3 is built from 18 residues. Germline assignment: CDR1 MGHRA and CDR2 YSYEKL. The ends lost 2 bases at V and 0 bases at J; junction bases unmatched: 10. DNA for the CDR3: TGCGCCAGCAGCCAATACAAAATACAGGGGAACTCCTACAATGAGCAGTTCTTC. It yields the protein CASSQYKIQGNSYNEQFF.

The chain uses TRBV19 and TRBJ2-1, with a weak D call TRBD2 (5 bases). V lost 2 bases and J 0 bases, leaving 17 bases between the germline ends. Looked up from germline, CDR1 is LNHDA and CDR2 is SQIVND (reference sequence). This CDR3 comprises 18 residues. As DNA, the CDR3 is TGTGCCAGTAGTATAAGTGGAGGCCAAAGGAGCTCCTACAATGAGCAGTTCTTC. This gives the protein CASSISGGQRSSYNEQFF.

This chain uses TRBV4-2 with TRBJ2-1; weak D call: TRBD1 (7 bases). The V gene lost 4 bases and the J gene lost 8 bases, with 18 bases spanning the gap. Germline V gene sequence: CDR1 LGHNA, CDR2 YNFKEQ. The CDR3 totals 15 residues. CDR3 DNA sequence: TGTGCCAGCAGCCGGGAGGACAGGCCTCTCGATGAGCAGTTCTTC. It is translated as CASSREDRPLDEQFF.

This clone was recorded only once. The chain employs TRBV5-6 and TRBJ1-1; 8 bases align to TRBD1. J lost 10 bases, V lost 2 bases, and 4 bases had no gene match. The CDR3 spans 12 residues. In germline, CDR1 is SGHDT, CDR2 YYEEEE. CDR3 sequence (DNA): TGTGCCAGCAGCTTCAGGGGGCCAGGAGCTTTCTTT. Its protein is CASSFRGPGAFF.

V and J are TRBV20-1 and TRBJ2-7; maybe TRBD2 (6 bases). Trimming pared 6 bases from V and 4 bases from J, leaving 10 bases between. The CDR3 spans 11 residues. Germline V gene sequence: CDR1 DFQATT, CDR2 SNEGSKA (reference sequence). The chain's CDR3 is CSAGGLYEQYF. The CDR3 DNA reads TGCAGTGCCGGGGGACTGTACGAGCAGTACTTC.

The V gene is TRBV10-1, the J gene TRBJ2-3, with TRBD1 matching 11 bases. The V gene's germline CDR1 is WNHNN and CDR2 SYGVQD (reference sequence). This CDR3 has 16 amino acids. V was clipped by 4 bases and J by 4 bases; unmatched bases: 7. DNA for the CDR3: TGCGCCAGCAGTGCGGACAGGGGGCGTGGGTCAGATACGCAGTATTTT. It specifies CASSADRGRGSDTQYF.

This chain links TRBV6-1 with TRBJ2-3; D is perhaps TRBD2 (5 bases). Trimming left V 7 bases short and J 10 bases short, with 15 bases between. The CDR3 is 12 amino acids. Germline CDR1 and CDR2: MNHNS and SASEGT. CDR3 loop: CASTTDSQAQYF. CDR3 nucleotides: TGTGCCAGCACCACGGACTCCCAGGCGCAGTATTTT.

This CDR3 reads CASSLSVFNTEAFF. The CDR3, as DNA: TGTGCCAGCAGCTTGTCAGTGTTTAACACTGAAGCTTTCTTT. V is TRBV5-4 and J is TRBJ1-1; D unclear. The V and J ends lost 1 base and 2 bases respectively, with 9 bases between them. The CDR3 totals 14 residues. The germline V gene has CDR1 SGHNT and CDR2 YYREEE (reference sequence). Combining the CDR3 with reference TRBV5-4 and TRBJ1-1 gives the whole variable domain ETGVTQSPTHLIKTRGQQVTLRCSSQSGHNTVSWYQQALGQGPQFIFQYYREEENGRGNFPPRFSGLQFPNYSSELNVNALELDDSALYLCASSLSVFNTEAFFGQGTRLTVV.

The J gene is TRBJ2-3, the V gene TRBV11-3, with D possibly matching TRBD2 (6 bases). Germline CDR1 is SGHNT and CDR2 is YENEEA. The V and J ends lost 8 bases and 15 bases respectively, with 12 bases between them. The CDR3 contains 9 residues. The CDR3 spells CASFWRDYF. In DNA form, the CDR3 reads TGTGCCAGCTTCTGGAGGGATTATTTT. Based on the CDR3 plus reference TRBV11-3 and TRBJ2-3, the full variable domain is EAGVVQSPRYKIIEKKQPVAFWCNPISGHNTLYWYLQNLGQGPELLIRYENEEAVDDSQLPKDRFSAERLKGVDSTLKIQPAELGDSAVYLCASFWRDYFGPGTRLTVL.

This chain uses TRBV10-1 with TRBJ1-5; 9 nucleotides line up with TRBD1. This CDR3 has 14 amino acids. V dropped 0 bases and J dropped 6; count of bases not matched to a gene: 0. The germline gives CDR1 WNHNN, CDR2 SYGVQD (reference sequence). The CDR3 DNA sequence: TGCGCCAGCAGTGAGTCGGGACAGGGTCAGCCCCAGCATTTT. Its translation: CASSESGQGQPQHF.

This rearrangement joins TRBV4-3 to TRBJ2-1, with D tentatively TRBD2 (6 bases). The CDR3 is 16 residues long. The V gene's germline CDR1 is LGHNA and CDR2 YSLEER. V was shortened by 1 base and J by 4 bases, with 14 bases between the two germline ends. CDR3 DNA sequence: TGCGCCAGCAGCCAAGCGAGGGAGGCCCTGTACAATGAGCAGTTCTTC. Amino acids: CASSQAREALYNEQFF.

This sequence joins TRBV4-2 and TRBJ2-7; 7 nucleotides agree with TRBD2. Germline V lookup: CDR1 LGHNA, CDR2 YNFKEQ. The CDR3 totals 15 residues. V dropped 4 bases and J dropped 0; count of bases not matched to a gene: 6. CDR3 sequence reads: CASSPLAASSYEQYF. The CDR3 DNA follows: TGTGCCAGCAGCCCCCTAGCGGCGAGCTCCTACGAGCAGTACTTC.

This clone was counted a single time. The chain carries TRBV28 and TRBJ2-1, with TRBD2 identical over 11 bases. CDR3 length: 12 amino acids. The germline gives CDR1 MDHEN, CDR2 SYDVKM. V dropped 3 bases and J dropped 14; count of bases not matched to a gene: 3. The CDR3, as DNA: TGTGCCAGCAGTTTTATAGCGGGGGGGAAGTTCTTC. It codes for CASSFIAGGKFF.

V usage is TRBV28 and J usage is TRBJ1-1, with 12 positions matching TRBD1. The CDR3 loop spans 16 amino acids. Per germline, CDR1 MDHEN and CDR2 SYDVKM. The V and J ends lost 3 bases and 5 bases, in that order; junction bases with no gene match: 7. This chain's CDR3 is CASSLNRDRGRTEAFF. The CDR3 region has the DNA TGTGCCAGCAGTTTGAACCGGGACAGGGGGCGGACTGAAGCTTTCTTT. Filled out from reference TRBV28 and TRBJ1-1, the complete variable domain reads DVKVTQSSRYLVKRTGEKVFLECVQDMDHENMFWYRQDPGLGLRLIYFSYDVKMKEKGDIPEGYSVSREKKERFSLILESASTNQTSMYLCASSLNRDRGRTEAFFGQGTRLTVV.

This clone was detected once. The gene calls are TRBV29-1 and TRBJ2-6; tentative D call: TRBD2 (6 bases). Germline-derived CDR1 and CDR2 are SQVTM and ANQGSEA. The CDR3 covers 13 residues. With 6 bases removed from V and 1 base from J, the gap between germline ends came to 7 bases. CDR3 DNA sequence: TGCAGCGTCAGCGGGTCTGGGGCCAACGTCCTGACTTTC. As protein: CSVSGSGANVLTF.

The sample holds one count of this clone. The chain has TRBV27 and TRBJ1-1, with D unresolved. The germline V and J ends were trimmed by 8 bases and 2 bases, with 15 bases remaining between them. Germline assignment: CDR1 MNHEY and CDR2 SMNVEV (reference sequence). The CDR3 has 14 residues. This chain's CDR3 is CASWIISGNTEAFF. The CDR3 nucleotides are TGTGCCAGCTGGATAATAAGCGGAAACACTGAAGCTTTCTTT.

This chain links TRBV6-4 with TRBJ2-1; D is unresolved. The germline gives CDR1 MRHNA, CDR2 SNTAGT. The CDR3 consists of 13 residues. Trimming cost V 4 bases and J 3 bases, with 7 bases left between them. CDR3: CASSVYLYNEQFF. The CDR3 DNA sequence: TGTGCCAGCAGTGTCTACCTCTACAATGAGCAGTTCTTC.

The V and J genes are TRBV18 and TRBJ2-5, with TRBD2 matching 7 bases. Per germline, CDR1 KGHSH and CDR2 LQKENI. CDR3 length: 14 amino acids. The J segment lost 6 bases and the V segment lost 3 bases, leaving 7 bases of the junction unmatched. DNA for the CDR3: TGTGCCAGCTCACCGTCCAGGGAGGGGAAGACCCAGTACTTC. This gives the protein CASSPSREGKTQYF.